Listed below are T cell receptor beta chains from one sample, sequenced in a study of graft-versus-host responses after intestinal transplantation. Profiling relied on immunoSEQ multiplex PCR, and the TCRdb table lists in-frame clones only, not all of them. The sample lists about 97,000 clones; over 75% were seen once. The material sequenced was PBMCs, taken around 68 weeks after intestinal transplant. These receptors all come from a human patient who received an intestinal transplant, so some T cells may come from the graft donor. CDR3s include the opening cysteine and the closing phenylalanine or tryptophan. The order of the fields is V gene, J gene, D gene, clone size, CDR3 protein, CDR3 DNA. D genes are given only for firm matches. Some rows mark clone size as missing; the rest say once, few, many or name a class of expanded clone.

>TRBV20-1|TRBJ2-5|-|-
CSARDGAQYF
TGCAGTGCTAGAGATGGGGCCCAGTACTTC
>TRBV10-1|TRBJ2-7|-|-
CASSEAGASEQYF
TGCGCCAGCAGTGAGGCGGGGGCCTCCGAGCAGTACTTC
>TRBV9|TRBJ2-3|-|-
CASSLNVGGLSTDTQYF
TGCGCCAGCAGCCTGAACGTGGGGGGCCTAAGCACAGATACGCAGTATTTT
>TRBV11-2|TRBJ1-1|TRBD1|-
CASSRTGTGPTEAFF
TGTGCCAGCAGCCGCACCGGGACAGGGCCAACTGAAGCTTTCTTT
>TRBV4-1|TRBJ2-7|-|-
CASSQSGVTYEQYF
TGCGCCAGCAGCCAGTCAGGGGTTACCTACGAGCAGTACTTC
>TRBV7-3|TRBJ2-1|-|-
CASSLATGGHEQFF
TGTGCCAGCAGCCTCGCGACTGGGGGCCATGAGCAGTTCTTC
>TRBV6-6|TRBJ1-3|TRBD1|-
CASSIGTGGNTIYF
TGTGCCAGCAGTATCGGGACAGGTGGAAACACCATATATTTT
>TRBV4-1|TRBJ2-7|TRBD2|-
CASSPPGLADKLNYEQYF
TGCGCCAGCAGTCCCCCGGGACTAGCGGACAAATTAAATTACGAGCAGTACTTC
>TRBV5-1|TRBJ1-1|-|-
CASSLYGANTEAFF
TGCGCCAGCAGCTTGTATGGGGCGAACACTGAAGCTTTCTTT
>TRBV27|TRBJ2-2|-|-
CASSIGLPGTGELFF
TGTGCCAGCAGTATAGGACTACCGGGGACCGGGGAGCTGTTTTTT
>TRBV29-1|TRBJ1-2|-|-
CSVDTSGYTF
TGCAGCGTTGACACGAGTGGCTACACCTTC
>TRBV5-8|TRBJ1-2|-|-
CASSLWVQTDGYTF
TGTGCCAGCAGCTTGTGGGTCCAGACAGATGGCTACACCTTC
>TRBV7-3|TRBJ2-3|TRBD1|-
CASSPDRGTGTTDTQYF
TGTGCCAGCAGCCCCGATAGGGGGACAGGGACCACAGATACGCAGTATTTT
>TRBV7-6|TRBJ1-1|-|-
CASSRGAEAFF
TGTGCCAGCAGCAGGGGGGCTGAAGCTTTCTTT
>TRBV25-1|TRBJ1-2|-|-
CASRGWGNYGYTF
TGTGCCAGCAGGGGATGGGGTAACTATGGCTACACCTTC
>TRBV6-5|TRBJ2-3|TRBD2|-
CASSHGGFWTDTQYF
TGTGCCAGCAGCCACGGGGGGTTTTGGACAGATACGCAGTATTTT
>TRBV18|TRBJ1-6|-|once
CASSPGGSNYNSPLHF
TGTGCCAGCTCCCCGGGCGGCAGCAACTATAATTCACCCCTCCACTTT
>TRBV12-5|TRBJ2-5|TRBD2|-
CASGLVSGLAGGETQYF
TGTGCTAGTGGTTTGGTATCGGGACTAGCGGGGGGGGAGACCCAGTACTTC
>TRBV15|TRBJ1-1|-|-
CATSRVQNTEAFF
TGTGCCACCAGCAGAGTGCAGAACACTGAAGCTTTCTTT
>TRBV7-4|TRBJ2-3|-|-
CATRPGQPTDTQYF
TGTGCCACACGACCGGGACAACCCACAGATACGCAGTATTTT
>TRBV5-1|TRBJ2-7|TRBD2|-
CASSRAGGDYEQYF
TGCGCCAGCAGCCGAGCGGGGGGTGACTACGAGCAGTACTTC
>TRBV7-9|TRBJ1-6|-|-
CASSLLGAGNSPLHF
TGTGCCAGCAGCTTACTTGGGGCTGGTAACTCACCCCTCCACTTT
>TRBV12-5|TRBJ1-1|-|-
CASAYGGMGTEAFF
TGTGCTAGTGCCTACGGGGGAATGGGCACTGAAGCTTTCTTT
>TRBV13|TRBJ1-2|-|-
CASSLGRGVGGYTF
TGTGCCAGCAGCTTAGGGCGGGGAGTCGGGGGCTACACCTTC
>TRBV6-1|TRBJ1-1|TRBD1|-
CASSEPTGGNTEAFF
TGTGCCAGCAGCGAGCCGACAGGGGGGAACACTGAAGCTTTCTTT
>TRBV29-1|TRBJ2-7|TRBD1|-
CSAGGGDSSYEQYF
TGCAGCGCTGGGGGTGGGGACAGCTCCTACGAGCAGTACTTC
>TRBV7-9|TRBJ2-2|TRBD1|once
CASSLVSGGFTGELFF
TGTGCCAGCAGCTTAGTCTCAGGGGGCTTCACCGGGGAGCTGTTTTTT
>TRBV19|TRBJ1-2|TRBD1|-
CASSIAPTGPGYTF
TGTGCCAGTAGTATCGCCCCGACAGGGCCCGGCTACACCTTC
>TRBV19|TRBJ2-5|TRBD2|-
CASSMVHSGGLETQYF
TGTGCCAGTAGTATGGTTCATAGCGGGGGACTGGAGACCCAGTACTTC
>TRBV15|TRBJ2-7|-|-
CATSPEGLRAEQYF
TGTGCCACCAGCCCAGAGGGGCTTCGGGCCGAGCAGTACTTC
>TRBV6-5|TRBJ1-6|-|-
CASSYRDTGSPLHF
TGTGCCAGCAGTTACAGGGATACTGGATCACCCCTCCACTTT
>TRBV5-8|TRBJ1-2|TRBD1|once
CATSTGLGGYTF
TGTGCCACTTCGACAGGGTTAGGCGGCTACACCTTC
>TRBV6-1|TRBJ1-2|-|-
CASTPWQNYGYTF
TGTGCCAGCACCCCGTGGCAGAACTATGGCTACACCTTC
>TRBV7-3|TRBJ1-1|-|-
CASSLKGRVRNTEAFF
TGTGCCAGCAGCTTAAAGGGCAGGGTACGGAACACTGAAGCTTTCTTT
>TRBV5-8|TRBJ2-1|-|-
CASSPGVLGTYNEQFF
TGTGCCAGCAGCCCCGGGGTTCTTGGAACCTACAATGAGCAGTTCTTC
>TRBV9|TRBJ2-1|-|-
CASSVQGSLYNEQFF
TGTGCCAGCAGCGTACAGGGGAGCCTCTACAATGAGCAGTTCTTC
>TRBV7-7|TRBJ2-5|TRBD2|-
CASSLRRGAQETQYF
TGTGCTAGCAGCTTACGGCGGGGGGCCCAAGAGACCCAGTACTTC
>TRBV27|TRBJ1-4|TRBD1|-
CASKFSGGESFEKLFF
TGTGCCAGCAAATTCTCAGGGGGCGAAAGTTTTGAAAAACTGTTTTTT
>TRBV19|TRBJ2-1|TRBD2|once
CASSLAGSSYNEQFF
TGTGCCAGTAGTCTAGCGGGGAGCTCCTACAATGAGCAGTTCTTC
>TRBV10-3|TRBJ1-5|-|-
CAISESGAEAQPQHF
TGTGCCATCAGTGAGTCCGGGGCAGAGGCTCAGCCCCAGCATTTT
>TRBV2|TRBJ1-6|-|few
CASRNFGSPLHF
TGTGCCAGCAGGAATTTTGGTTCACCCCTCCACTTT
>TRBV5-6|TRBJ2-5|-|-
CASSLGTETQYF
TGTGCCAGCAGCTTGGGTACGGAGACCCAGTACTTC
>TRBV5-5|TRBJ1-2|-|-
CASSPGPAYGYTF
TGTGCCAGCAGCCCCGGACCGGCCTATGGCTACACCTTC
>TRBV10-2|TRBJ1-5|-|-
CASSESAGQINQPQHF
TGCGCCAGCAGTGAGTCGGCCGGACAGATTAATCAGCCCCAGCATTTT
>TRBV11-1|TRBJ2-3|TRBD2|-
CASSLGPGTSGATDTQYF
TGTGCCAGCAGCTTAGGTCCCGGGACTAGCGGGGCCACAGATACGCAGTATTTT